This T cell receptor beta chain was identified in a study of cytomegalovirus exposure and HLA in healthy donors. Study background: An analysis done earlier identified roughly 120 million unique TCR beta sequences from 190 million or so T cells. Within the Caucasian-associated ancestry cluster were 65% to 85% of the 350 to 400 genotyped donors. General study results and limits: A later analysis showed that HLA-associated TCR beta chains had undergone more clonal expansion than equally common others. Earlier results showed most TCR beta V segments being productive about 87% or about 30% of the time.

About this clone: The antigen is not known.

The CDR3 has 16 amino acids. The V segment lost 5 bases and the J segment 2 bases; nucleotides outside the gene matches: 6. Per the germline V gene, CDR1 is SEHNR and CDR2 is FQNEAQ (reference sequence). The PCR was carried out with 60 Vbeta primers and 13 Jbeta primers. Produced via immunoSEQ multiplex PCR; TCRdb's table is partial and in-frame only. Of some 130,000 clones listed, roughly 79% are singletons. The receptor comes from a woman between 45 and 65 years old in good health and CMV-seronegative. The sample consisted of PBMCs. The chain is built from TRBV7-9 and TRBJ2-3, with TRBD2 identical over 11 bases. CDR3 DNA sequence: TGTGCCAGCAGCGCACCTAGCGGGAGGAACACAGATACGCAGTATTTT. As protein: CASSAPSGRNTDTQYF.